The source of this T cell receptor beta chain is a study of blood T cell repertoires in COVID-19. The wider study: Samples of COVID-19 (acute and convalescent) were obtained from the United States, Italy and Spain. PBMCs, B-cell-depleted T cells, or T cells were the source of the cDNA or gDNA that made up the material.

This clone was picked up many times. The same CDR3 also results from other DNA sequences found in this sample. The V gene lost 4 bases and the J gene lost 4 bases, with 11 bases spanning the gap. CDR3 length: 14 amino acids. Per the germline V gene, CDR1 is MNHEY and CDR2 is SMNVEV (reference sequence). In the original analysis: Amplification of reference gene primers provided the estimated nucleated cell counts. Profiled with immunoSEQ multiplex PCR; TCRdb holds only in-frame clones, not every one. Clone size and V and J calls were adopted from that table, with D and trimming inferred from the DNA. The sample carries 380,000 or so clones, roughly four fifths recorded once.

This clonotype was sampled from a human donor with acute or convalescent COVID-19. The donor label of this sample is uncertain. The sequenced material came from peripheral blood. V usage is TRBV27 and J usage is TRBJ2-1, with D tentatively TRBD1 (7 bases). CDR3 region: CASSWGDSYNEQFF. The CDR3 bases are TGTGCCAGCAGTTGGGGGGACAGTTACAATGAGCAGTTCTTC.